The present T cell receptor (beta chain) was sequenced within a study of cytomegalovirus exposure and HLA in healthy donors. Study results and limitations: V- and J-gene trimming of TCR beta was linked (in a later analysis) to a missense DCLRE1C variant.

The primer mix had 60 Vbeta and 13 Jbeta primers. Clones were sequenced by immunoSEQ multiplex PCR, and TCRdb holds only the in-frame ones, with some missing. Among approximately 130,000 clones listed, just under 90% were seen once. A remark on this clone: The antigen is not known.

The TCR comes from a woman aged 30 to 39 in good health and CMV-seronegative. The sample comprised PBMCs.

The chain's CDR3 is CASSLRRGLSYNEQFF. CDR3 in DNA: TGTGCCAGCAGCTTACGGAGAGGGCTTTCCTACAATGAGCAGTTCTTC. The chain joins TRBV7-9 to TRBJ2-1; possible D gene TRBD2, 5 bases. V was trimmed by 2 bases and J by 1 base, leaving 12 bases between them. This CDR3 has 16 amino acids. CDR1 is SEHNR, CDR2 FQNEAQ, per germline (reference sequence).